Described below is a single T cell receptor (beta chain) sequence and its context. Its antigen is currently unknown. This record belongs to a study of T cell responses to AZD1222 COVID-19 vaccine. Findings and caveats of the study: White British ancestry dominated among donors, who included more females, and clonal diversity was possibly underestimated.

Profiled with immunoSEQ multiplex PCR; TCRdb holds only in-frame clones, not every one. Of more than 150,000 clones listed, more than 75% are singletons. Germline V gene data show CDR1 as SGHTA and CDR2 as FQGNSA. The CDR3 covers 14 residues. The V gene end was trimmed by 5 bases and the J gene end by 7 bases; junction bases not matched to a gene: 5. This chain connects TRBV7-2 to TRBJ2-3; TRBD2 matches at 11 bases. This clonotype was sampled from an adult who received the AZD1222 COVID-19 vaccine. The material sequenced was peripheral blood, taken 28 days after the second AZD1222 dose. The CDR3 sequence: CASSPGLAAYTQYF. The DNA of the CDR3 is TGTGCCAGCAGCCCGGGACTAGCGGCTTATACGCAGTATTTT.